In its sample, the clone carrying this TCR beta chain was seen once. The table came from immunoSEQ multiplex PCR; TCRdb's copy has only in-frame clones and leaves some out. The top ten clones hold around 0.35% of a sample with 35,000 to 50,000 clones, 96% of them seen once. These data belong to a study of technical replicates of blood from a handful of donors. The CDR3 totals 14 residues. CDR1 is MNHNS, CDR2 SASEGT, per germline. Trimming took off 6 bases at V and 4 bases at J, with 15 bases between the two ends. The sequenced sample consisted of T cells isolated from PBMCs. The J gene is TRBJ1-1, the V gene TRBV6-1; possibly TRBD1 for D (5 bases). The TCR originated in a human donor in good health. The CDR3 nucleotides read TGTGCCAGCAGCGTTGACAGCCAGAGCACTGAAGCTTTCTTT. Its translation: CASSVDSQSTEAFF.